This T cell receptor beta chain was sequenced during a study of spatial heterogeneity in lung cancer. Looking at the study overall: An average of more than ten raw reads was observed per unique TCR and UMI combination. Regarding the study as a whole: Among blood samples, ubiquitous expanded tumor TCRs appeared more at resection than at follow-up.

The germline CDR1 and CDR2 sequences are GTSNPN and SVGIG (reference sequence). The V end was cut by 3 bases, the J end by 2 bases, with 13 bases between. The CDR3 has 14 amino acids. This clonotype was observed a handful of times. Its antigen is currently unknown. TCRdb used MiXCR to reprocess the 5' RACE reads, holding one entry per CDR3 protein. Among approximately 40,000 distinct CDR3 sequences listed, 6.5% to 8.5% were seen once. Regarding time point: sample taken at primary tumor resection. Unsorted tumor, nontumor lung tissue or cryopreserved PBMC supplied the whole RNA. Donors were over 70 untreated early-stage non-small cell lung cancer patients.

This sequence joins TRBV30 and TRBJ1-1; the D gene is possibly TRBD1 (5 bases). The sequencing here drew on PBMCs, taken at surgery. The source is a female donor with early-stage non-small cell lung cancer. DNA for the CDR3: TGTGCCTGGAGGTACACAGGCCTTAACACTGAAGCTTTCTTT. Protein product: CAWRYTGLNTEAFF. The full variable domain, with the rest looked up from reference TRBV30 and TRBJ1-1, is SQTIHQWPATLVQPVGSPLSLECTVEGTSNPNLYWYRQAAGRGLQLLFYSVGIGQISSEVPQNLSASRPQDRQFILSSKKLLLSDSGFYLCAWRYTGLNTEAFFGQGTRLTVV.